This section outlines one TCR beta chain sequence together with its context. These data originate in a study of PD-1 and CTLA-4 blockade in melanoma. The protocol was immunoSEQ multiplex PCR, while the TCRdb copy is restricted to in-frame clones and leaves out a portion. The repertoire holds 15,000 to 20,000 clones, 73% seen once, with roughly 15% in the top ten. Germline-derived CDR1 and CDR2 are SEHNR and FQNEAQ (reference sequence). This CDR3 has 13 amino acids. V lost 8 bases and J lost 4; bases outside the gene matches: 6. V and J are TRBV7-9 and TRBJ1-2; 8 nucleotides align to TRBD1. This sequence originates from a human donor with melanoma. The specimen was CD8+ T cells from peripheral blood, collected before anti-PD-1 treatment. The CDR3 reads CASSTGDPYGYTF. CDR3 sequence (DNA): TGTGCCAGCTCGACAGGGGACCCCTATGGCTACACCTTC.